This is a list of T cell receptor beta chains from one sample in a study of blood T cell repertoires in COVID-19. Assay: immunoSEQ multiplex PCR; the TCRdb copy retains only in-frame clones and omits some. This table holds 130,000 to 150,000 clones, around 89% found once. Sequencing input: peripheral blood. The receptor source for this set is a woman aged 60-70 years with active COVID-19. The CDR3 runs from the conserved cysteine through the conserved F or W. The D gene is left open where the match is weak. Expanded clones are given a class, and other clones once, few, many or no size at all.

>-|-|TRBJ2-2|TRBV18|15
TGTGCCAGCTCACCACCCTCGGGGAACACCGGGGAGCTGTTTTTT
CASSPPSGNTGELFF
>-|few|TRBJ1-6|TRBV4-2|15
TGTGCCAGCAGCCAGCCAGGGTCGGATAATTCACCCCTCCACTTT
CASSQPGSDNSPLHF
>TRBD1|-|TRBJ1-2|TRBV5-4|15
TGTGCCAGCAGCTGGACAGGGTCCGCTCTCTATGGCTACACCTTC
CASSWTGSALYGYTF
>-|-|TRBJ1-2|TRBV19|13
TGTGCCAGTATCCAGGGTCCTAACTATGGCTACACCTTC
CASIQGPNYGYTF
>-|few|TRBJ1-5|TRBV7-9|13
TGTGCCAGCAGCTTGGGCTTAAATCAGCCCCAGCATTTT
CASSLGLNQPQHF
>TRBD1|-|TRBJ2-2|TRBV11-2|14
TGTGCCAGCAGGGGGGACAGTTACACCGGGGAGCTGTTTTTT
CASRGDSYTGELFF
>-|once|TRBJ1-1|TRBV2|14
TGTGCCAGCAGTGCCGAGGGAAGAGGGACTGAAGCTTTCTTT
CASSAEGRGTEAFF
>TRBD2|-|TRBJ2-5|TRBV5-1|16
TGCGCCAGCAGCTTGGCGGCGCTAGCGGGAGTAGAGACCCAGTACTTC
CASSLAALAGVETQYF
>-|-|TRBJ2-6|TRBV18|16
TGTGCCAGCTCACCCCTAGGACAGACTGGGGCCAACGTCCTGACTTTC
CASSPLGQTGANVLTF
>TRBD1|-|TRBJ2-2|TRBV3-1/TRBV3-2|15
TGTGCCAGCAGCCTTCGGACAGGCCTCACCGGGGAGCTGTTTTTT
CASSLRTGLTGELFF
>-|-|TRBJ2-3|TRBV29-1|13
TGCAGCGTTGAAACGAGGGGCACAGATACGCAGTATTTT
CSVETRGTDTQYF
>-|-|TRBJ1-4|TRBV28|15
TGTGCCAGCAGTACGAATCCTCAGGGTTGGGAAAAACTGTTTTTT
CASSTNPQGWEKLFF
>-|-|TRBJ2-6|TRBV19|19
TGTGCCAGTGGCCGGGAACTAAAAGTAAGGTTCTCTGGGGCCAACGTCCTGACTTTC
CASGRELKVRFSGANVLTF
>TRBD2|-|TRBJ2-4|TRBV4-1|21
TGCGCCAGCAGCCAAAGGGTCGCGGGACTAGCGGGAGTAGTAGCCAAAAACATTCAGTACTTC
CASSQRVAGLAGVVAKNIQYF
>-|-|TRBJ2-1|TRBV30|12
TGTGCCTGGAGTGTGAGCAGGTATGAGCAGTTCTTC
CAWSVSRYEQFF
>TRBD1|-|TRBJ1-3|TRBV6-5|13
TGTGCCAGCAGAGGACAGGCTGGAAACACCATATATTTT
CASRGQAGNTIYF
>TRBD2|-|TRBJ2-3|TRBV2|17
TGTGCCAGCAGTAAAACGACTAGCGGGAGGGGCACAGATACGCAGTATTTT
CASSKTTSGRGTDTQYF
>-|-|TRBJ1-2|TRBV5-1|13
TGCGCCAGCAGCTTGGCGGCTAACTATGGCTACACCTTC
CASSLAANYGYTF
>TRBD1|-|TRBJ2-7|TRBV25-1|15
TGTGCCAGCAGTGAAACCGGGACAGGGCCCTACGAGCAGTACTTC
CASSETGTGPYEQYF
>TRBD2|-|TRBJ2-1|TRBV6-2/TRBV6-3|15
TGTGCCAGCAGTTCTAGCGGGAGGGGGTACAATGAGCAGTTCTTC
CASSSSGRGYNEQFF
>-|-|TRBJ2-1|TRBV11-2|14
TGTGCCAGCAGCACCTACACAGATTACAATGAGCAGTTCTTC
CASSTYTDYNEQFF
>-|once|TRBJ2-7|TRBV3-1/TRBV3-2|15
TGTGCCAGCAGCCAAGATGGTGAGAAGTCCTACGAGCAGTACTTC
CASSQDGEKSYEQYF
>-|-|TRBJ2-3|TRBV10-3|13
TGTGCCATCAGTGAGTCAGGGGCAGATACGCAGTATTTT
CAISESGADTQYF
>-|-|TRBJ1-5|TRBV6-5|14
TGTGCCAGCAGGCCTGGAGGGTCCTATCAGCCCCAGCATTTT
CASRPGGSYQPQHF
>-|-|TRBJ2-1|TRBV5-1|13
TGCGCCAGCAGCTTGGTTTTAACAGCTGAGCAGTTCTTC
CASSLVLTAEQFF
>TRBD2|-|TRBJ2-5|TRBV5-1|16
TGCGCCAGCAGCTCCCGGACTAGCGGGGGGCAAGAGACCCAGTACTTC
CASSSRTSGGQETQYF
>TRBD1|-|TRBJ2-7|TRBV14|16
TGTGCCAGCAGCCAAGCTCCTACAGGGGCAGTCTACGAGCAGTACTTC
CASSQAPTGAVYEQYF
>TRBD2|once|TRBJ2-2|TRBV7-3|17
TGTGCCAGCAGCTTACGCCTAGCGGGAGCTGGCACCGGGGAGCTGTTTTTT
CASSLRLAGAGTGELFF
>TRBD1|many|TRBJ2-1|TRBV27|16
TGTGCCAGCAGGGATCCAGGGGGACGGTCCTACAATGAGCAGTTCTTC
CASRDPGGRSYNEQFF
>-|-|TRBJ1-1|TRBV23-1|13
TGCGCCAGCAGTCAAGGAGGGAACACTGAAGCTTTCTTT
CASSQGGNTEAFF
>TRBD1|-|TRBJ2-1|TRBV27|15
TGTGCCAGCAACCCGCTGTGGACAGGGTTTGATGAGCAGTTCTTC
CASNPLWTGFDEQFF
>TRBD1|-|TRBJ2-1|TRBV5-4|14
TGTGCCAGCAGCTTCCGGGACAGGGACAATGAGCAGTTCTTC
CASSFRDRDNEQFF
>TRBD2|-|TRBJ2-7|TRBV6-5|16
TGTGCCAGCAGTTCCCGACTAGCGGGAGTTTTTGACGAGCAGTACTTC
CASSSRLAGVFDEQYF
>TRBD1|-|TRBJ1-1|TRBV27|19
TGTGCCAGCAGTCCACCCCGACAGGGGATTGACTGGTTGAACACTGAAGCTTTCTTT
CASSPPRQGIDWLNTEAFF
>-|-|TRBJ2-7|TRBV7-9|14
TGTGCCAGCAGCCCCTTGGGGGGAACCTACGAGCAGTACTTC
CASSPLGGTYEQYF
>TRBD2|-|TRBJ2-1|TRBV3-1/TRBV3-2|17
TGTGCCAGCAGCCCCCTAGGGGGACTAGCGGGTCAGAATGAGCAGTTCTTC
CASSPLGGLAGQNEQFF
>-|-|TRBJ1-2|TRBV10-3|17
TGTGCCATCAGTGCGGGCGGGGGGCGCTTTTCTAACTATGGCTACACCTTC
CAISAGGGRFSNYGYTF
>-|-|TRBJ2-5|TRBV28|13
TGTGCCAGCAGTTGGGGACTCAAAGAGACCCAGTACTTC
CASSWGLKETQYF
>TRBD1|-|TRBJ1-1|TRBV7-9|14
TGTGCCAGCAGCCTGGGACAGACGAACACTGAAGCTTTCTTT
CASSLGQTNTEAFF
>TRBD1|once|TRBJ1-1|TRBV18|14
TGTGCCAGCTCACCCGGACAGGGGAACACTGAAGCTTTCTTT
CASSPGQGNTEAFF
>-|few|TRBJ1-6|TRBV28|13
TGTGCCAGCAGAGGACAGCTGAATTCACCCCTCCACTTT
CASRGQLNSPLHF
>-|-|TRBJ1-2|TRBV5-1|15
TGCGCCAGCAGCATGATGACAGGACGTAACTATGGCTACACCTTC
CASSMMTGRNYGYTF
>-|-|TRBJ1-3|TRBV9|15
TGTGCCAGCAGCGTACGGCCCGGGGCTGGAAACACCATATATTTT
CASSVRPGAGNTIYF
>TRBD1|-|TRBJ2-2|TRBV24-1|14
TGTGCCACCAGGGGACAGTTAGACACCGGGGAGCTGTTTTTT
CATRGQLDTGELFF
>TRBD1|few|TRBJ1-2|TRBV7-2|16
TGTGCCAGCAGCTTAGCCACAGGGGTGGGTAACTATGGCTACACCTTC
CASSLATGVGNYGYTF
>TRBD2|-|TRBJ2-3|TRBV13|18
TGTGCCAGCAGTCTCAGTACGGCGCTAGCGGAGAGCTTGGATACGCAGTATTTT
CASSLSTALAESLDTQYF
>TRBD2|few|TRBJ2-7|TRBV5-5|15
TGTGCCAGCAGCTTGCGACTAGCGGGCTCCTACGAGCAGTACTTC
CASSLRLAGSYEQYF